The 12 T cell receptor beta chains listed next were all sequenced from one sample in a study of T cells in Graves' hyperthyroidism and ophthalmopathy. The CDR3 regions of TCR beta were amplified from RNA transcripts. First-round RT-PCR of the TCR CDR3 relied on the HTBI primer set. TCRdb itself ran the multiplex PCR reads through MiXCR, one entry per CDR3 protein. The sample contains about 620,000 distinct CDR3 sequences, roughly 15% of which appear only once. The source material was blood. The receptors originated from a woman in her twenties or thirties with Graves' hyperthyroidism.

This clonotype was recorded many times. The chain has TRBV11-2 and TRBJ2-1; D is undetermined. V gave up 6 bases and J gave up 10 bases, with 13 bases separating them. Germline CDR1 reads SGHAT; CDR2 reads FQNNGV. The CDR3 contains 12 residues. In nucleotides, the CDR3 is TGTGCCAGCAGTTCTCTAGTTGCGGAGCAGTTCTTC. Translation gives CASSSLVAEQFF.

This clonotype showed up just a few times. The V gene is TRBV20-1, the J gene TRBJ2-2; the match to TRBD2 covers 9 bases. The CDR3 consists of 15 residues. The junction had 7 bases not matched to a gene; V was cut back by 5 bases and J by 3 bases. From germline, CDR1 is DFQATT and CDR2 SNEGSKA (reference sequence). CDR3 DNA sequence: TGCAGTGCTCCCGTAGCGGGAGTTGACACCGGGGAGCTGTTTTTT. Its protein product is CSAPVAGVDTGELFF.

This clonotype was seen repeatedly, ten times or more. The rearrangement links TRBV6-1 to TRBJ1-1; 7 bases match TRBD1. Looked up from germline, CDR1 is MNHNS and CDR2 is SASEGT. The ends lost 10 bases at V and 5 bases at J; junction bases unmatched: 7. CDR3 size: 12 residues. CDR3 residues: CANRQGVTEAFF. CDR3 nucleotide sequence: TGTGCCAACAGACAGGGAGTAACTGAAGCTTTCTTT.

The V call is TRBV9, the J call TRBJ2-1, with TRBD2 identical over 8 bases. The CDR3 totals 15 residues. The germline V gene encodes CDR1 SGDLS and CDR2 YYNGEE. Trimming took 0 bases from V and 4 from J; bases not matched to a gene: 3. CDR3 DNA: TGTGCCAGCAGCGTAGGTGCTAGCGGGTACAATGAGCAGTTCTTC. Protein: CASSVGASGYNEQFF.

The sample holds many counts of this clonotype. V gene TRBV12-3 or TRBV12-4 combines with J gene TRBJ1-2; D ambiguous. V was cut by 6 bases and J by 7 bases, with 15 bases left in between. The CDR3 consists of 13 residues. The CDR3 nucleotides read TGTGCCAGCAGCAAGGACGAATGGAGTGGCTACACCTTC. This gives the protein CASSKDEWSGYTF.

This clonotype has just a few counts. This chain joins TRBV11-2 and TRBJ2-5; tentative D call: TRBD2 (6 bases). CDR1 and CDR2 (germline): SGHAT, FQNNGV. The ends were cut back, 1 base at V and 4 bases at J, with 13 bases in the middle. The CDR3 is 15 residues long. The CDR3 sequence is CASSLVGGPGETQYF. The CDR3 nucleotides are TGTGCCAGCAGCTTAGTCGGAGGGCCGGGAGAGACCCAGTACTTC.

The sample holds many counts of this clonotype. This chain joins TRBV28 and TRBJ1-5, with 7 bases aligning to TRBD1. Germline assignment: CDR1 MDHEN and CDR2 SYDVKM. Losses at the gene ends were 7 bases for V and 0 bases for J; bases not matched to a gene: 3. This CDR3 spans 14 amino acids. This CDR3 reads CASTGQVSNQPQHF. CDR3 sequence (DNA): TGTGCCAGCACCGGACAGGTTAGCAATCAGCCCCAGCATTTT.

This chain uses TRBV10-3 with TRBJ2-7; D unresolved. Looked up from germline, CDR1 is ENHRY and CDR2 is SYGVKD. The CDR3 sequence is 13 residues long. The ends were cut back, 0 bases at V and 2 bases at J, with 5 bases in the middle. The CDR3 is CAISESTPYEQYF. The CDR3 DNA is TGTGCCATCAGTGAGTCGACACCCTACGAGCAGTACTTC.

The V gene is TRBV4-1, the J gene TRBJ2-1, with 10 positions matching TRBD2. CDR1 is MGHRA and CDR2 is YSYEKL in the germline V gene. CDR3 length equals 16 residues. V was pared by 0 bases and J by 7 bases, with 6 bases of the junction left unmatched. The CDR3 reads CASSQDRLAGDNEQFF. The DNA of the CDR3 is TGCGCCAGCAGCCAAGATCGGCTAGCGGGAGATAATGAGCAGTTCTTC.

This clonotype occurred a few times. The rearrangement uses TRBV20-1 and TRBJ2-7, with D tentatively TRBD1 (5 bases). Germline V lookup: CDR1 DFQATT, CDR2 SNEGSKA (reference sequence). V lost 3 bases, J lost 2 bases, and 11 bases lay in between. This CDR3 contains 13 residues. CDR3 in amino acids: CSASTGPTYEQYF. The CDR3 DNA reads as TGCAGTGCTAGTACAGGACCCACCTACGAGCAGTACTTC.

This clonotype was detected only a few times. As DNA, the CDR3 is TGTGCCAGCAGAAGACTAGCGGCTTCCCAAGAGACCCAGTACTTC. As protein: CASRRLAASQETQYF. The V gene is TRBV6-1, the J gene TRBJ2-5, with 9 bases identical to TRBD2. In germline, CDR1 is MNHNS, CDR2 SASEGT. V was pared by 6 bases and J by 1 base, with 6 bases of the junction left unmatched. There are 15 residues in the CDR3.

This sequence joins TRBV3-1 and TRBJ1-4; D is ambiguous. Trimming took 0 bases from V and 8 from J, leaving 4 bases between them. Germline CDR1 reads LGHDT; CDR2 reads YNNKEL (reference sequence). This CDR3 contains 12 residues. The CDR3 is CASSQDDEKLFF. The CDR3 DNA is TGTGCCAGCAGCCAAGACGACGAAAAACTGTTTTTT.